This paragraph covers one T cell receptor (beta chain) sequence. The V end lost 8 bases, the J end lost 0 bases, and 17 bases lay between the germline ends. Germline lookup yields CDR1 MNHEY and CDR2 SMNVEV (reference sequence). The CDR3 is 16 amino acids. The data belong to a study of T-cell memory formation after mild COVID-19. TCRdb reprocessed the 5' RACE reads with MiXCR, giving one entry per CDR3 protein. The table shows approximately 290,000 distinct CDR3 sequences, with roughly a fifth occurring only once. Sample: PBMCs or a T cell subset sorted from them (not recorded which). This receptor was identified in a man between 18 and 29 years old who had mild COVID-19 (a few samples of this study predate the infection). Cell type and time point are not known. V usage is TRBV27 and J usage is TRBJ2-1, with TRBD2 as a possible D gene (6 bases). The DNA of the CDR3 is TGTGCCAGCGGGAACCGGGACTGGAGCTCCTACAATGAGCAGTTCTTC. Translation gives CASGNRDWSSYNEQFF.